This TCR beta chain was documented in a study of blood T cells in healthy people across ages. With a J-beta primer mix and a sample-barcoded 5' primer, a second PCR ran about 6 to 11 cycles. In TCRdb, the 5' RACE reads were re-called with MiXCR into one record per CDR3 protein. Among over 1,300,000 distinct CDR3 sequences listed, roughly 64% were seen once. Germline CDR1 is MDHEN and CDR2 is SYDVKM. Trimming removed 3 bases at V and 2 bases at J, with 10 bases between. The CDR3 is made up of 14 amino acids. This chain links TRBV28 with TRBJ2-5; no firm D call. This TCR came from a man aged 18 to 29 in good health. Sequencing was performed on blood. The DNA for the CDR3 is TGTGCCAGCAGTTTCAGGCAGGAGCAAGAGACCCAGTACTTC. Encoded protein: CASSFRQEQETQYF.